This T cell receptor beta chain was sequenced during a study of CD8 T cells in Susac syndrome. Reverse transcription of roughly 0.45 to 1 ug RNA was carried out with random hexamers. The method of amplification for TCR beta CDR3 was immunoSEQ multiplex PCR, covering 54 Vbeta and 13 Jbeta. TCRdb re-called the immunoSEQ multiplex PCR reads with MiXCR, one entry per CDR3 protein. This table has about 210,000 distinct CDR3 sequences, 95% appearing once. Germline V gene lookup returns CDR1 ENHRY and CDR2 SYGVKD. Unmatched junction bases numbered 6, after V lost 10 bases and J lost 6 bases. CDR3 length: 13 residues.

The TCR was taken from a human donor with multiple sclerosis. The chain joins TRBV10-3 to TRBJ2-1; 10 nucleotides align to TRBD2. The specimen was CD4+ T cells from PBMCs. CDR3 sequence reads: CATSGGHPNEQFF. The CDR3, as DNA: TGTGCCACTAGCGGGGGCCACCCCAATGAGCAGTTCTTC.